Reported below is one T cell receptor (beta chain). This sample was taken from a study of blood T cell repertoires in COVID-19. About the research overall: Collection of acute and convalescent COVID-19 samples took place in the United States, Italy and Spain. Sources were T cells, B-cell-depleted T cells, or PBMCs; the material itself was cDNA or gDNA.

Per the original methods: It was from reference gene primer amplification that nucleated cell counts were estimated. The repertoire was sequenced with immunoSEQ multiplex PCR; TCRdb's copy has only in-frame clones and lacks some. That table furnishes V, J and clone size, whereas the DNA furnished D and trimming. The sample includes about 67,000 clones, 87% of them seen just once. CDR1 is SGHTA and CDR2 is FQGNSA in the germline V gene. CDR3 length equals 14 residues. V trimming: 5 bases; J trimming: 6 bases; junction bases outside the gene matches: 7. The sample consisted of peripheral blood. The chain recombines TRBV7-2 with TRBJ2-3; TRBD2 aligns across 8 bases. This receptor was taken from a woman over 75 with acute or convalescent COVID-19. This CDR3 is CASSTRGGRDTQYF. The CDR3 DNA follows: TGTGCCAGCAGCACTCGGGGGGGCAGGGATACGCAGTATTTT.